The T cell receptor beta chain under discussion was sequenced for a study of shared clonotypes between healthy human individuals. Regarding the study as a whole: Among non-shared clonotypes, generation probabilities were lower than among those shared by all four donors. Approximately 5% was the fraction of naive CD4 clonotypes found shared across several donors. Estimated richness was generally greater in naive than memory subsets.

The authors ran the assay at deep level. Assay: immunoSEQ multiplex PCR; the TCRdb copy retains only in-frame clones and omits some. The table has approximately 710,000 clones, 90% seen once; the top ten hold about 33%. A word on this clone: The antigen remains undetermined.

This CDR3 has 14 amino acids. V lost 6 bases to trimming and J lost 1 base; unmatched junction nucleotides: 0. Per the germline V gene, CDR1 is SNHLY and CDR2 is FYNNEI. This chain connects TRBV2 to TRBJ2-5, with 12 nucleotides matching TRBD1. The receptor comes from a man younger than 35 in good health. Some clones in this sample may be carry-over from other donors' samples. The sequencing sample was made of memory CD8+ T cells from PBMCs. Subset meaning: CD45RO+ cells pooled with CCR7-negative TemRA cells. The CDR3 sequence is CASRGQGAQETQYF. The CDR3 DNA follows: TGTGCCAGCAGGGGACAGGGGGCCCAAGAGACCCAGTACTTC.